Presented here are 14 T cell receptor beta chains from one specimen sequenced in a study of vaccination and CD4 T cells after COVID-19. Noted treatment: roughly 10-day PBMC culture with coronavirus spike peptide pools or control peptides (ViraFEST assay). From the unexposed donor, CD4+ T cells were collected ahead of the COVID-19 pandemic (2011-2018). Which antigens these TCRs recognize remains unknown. Cultured CD4+ T cells had their DNA profiled by the Oncomine TCR Beta short-read assay. TCRdb ran MiXCR on the PCR reads and lists one entry per CDR3 protein. The table includes fewer than 9,500 distinct CDR3 sequences, more than 50% detected once. The sequenced material came from CD4+ T cells from blood, cultured in vitro. These receptors were taken from a human donor in good health.

This clonotype appeared a few times. The gene calls are TRBV19 and TRBJ1-3; 10 bases map to TRBD1. Looked up from germline, CDR1 is LNHDA and CDR2 is SQIVND (reference sequence). V lost 5 bases and J lost 7; bases outside the gene matches: 5. The CDR3 is 14 amino acids. Written as DNA, the CDR3 is TGTGCCAGTAGTCGACAGGGGGCGGCCAACACCATATATTTT. Its protein is CASSRQGAANTIYF.

This clonotype was seen a few times. V is TRBV6-5 and J is TRBJ1-5; D ambiguous. From germline, CDR1 is MNHEY and CDR2 SVGAGI. This CDR3 has 16 residues. The germline V and J ends were trimmed by 0 bases and 7 bases, with 16 bases remaining between them. The CDR3 nucleotides read TGTGCCAGCAGTTACTCGTCCGTTATGAGTGGCCAGCCCCAGCATTTT. Residues: CASSYSSVMSGQPQHF.

This chain links TRBV30 with TRBJ1-1, with D tentatively TRBD1 (6 bases). Trimming pared 8 bases from V and 4 bases from J, leaving 11 bases between. Germline V gene data show CDR1 as GTSNPN and CDR2 as SVGIG (reference sequence). The CDR3 totals 11 residues. CDR3 in DNA: TGTGCCGTACAGGGCTTCACTGAAGCTTTCTTT. Its protein is CAVQGFTEAFF.

The chain recombines TRBV20-1 with TRBJ2-1, with D hard to call. The V gene's germline CDR1 is DFQATT and CDR2 SNEGSKA (reference sequence). Trimming pared 6 bases from V and 4 bases from J, leaving 10 bases between. This CDR3 is built from 12 residues. The CDR3 DNA follows: TGCAGTGCCAACAGAATTTACAATGAGCAGTTCTTC. Translated, it gives CSANRIYNEQFF.

This clonotype has a handful of counts. The chain joins TRBV20-1 to TRBJ1-5, with D possibly matching TRBD1 (5 bases). V lost 3 bases and J 1 base, leaving 10 bases between the germline ends. CDR3 length: 14 residues. From germline, CDR1 is DFQATT and CDR2 SNEGSKA (reference sequence). The CDR3 sequence: CSASSGRSNQPQHF. CDR3 bases: TGCAGTGCTAGCTCAGGGAGGAGCAATCAGCCCCAGCATTTT.

The table lists this clonotype with a few counts. The chain recombines TRBV19 with TRBJ1-1; 7 bases align to TRBD1. Germline CDR1 LNHDA, CDR2 SQIVND (reference sequence). This CDR3 has 13 residues. Losses at the gene ends were 6 bases for V and 5 bases for J; bases not matched to a gene: 6. The CDR3 protein is CASRGGQKTEAFF. The DNA of the CDR3 is TGTGCCAGTAGGGGGGGACAGAAGACTGAAGCTTTCTTT.

This clonotype was seen a handful of times. The chain joins TRBV30 to TRBJ1-6; D possibly corresponds to TRBD1 (6 bases). CDR3 length: 13 amino acids. The ends were cut back, 6 bases at V and 7 bases at J, with 13 bases in the middle. From germline, CDR1 is GTSNPN and CDR2 SVGIG (reference sequence). CDR3 loop: CACARDTNSPLHF. DNA for the CDR3: TGTGCCTGCGCACGGGACACCAATTCACCCCTCCACTTT.

The chain joins TRBV10-3 to TRBJ2-3, with D possibly called TRBD1 or TRBD2 (5 bases each). Germline-derived CDR1 and CDR2 are ENHRY and SYGVKD. The germline V and J ends were trimmed by 6 bases and 4 bases, with 11 bases remaining between them. CDR3 length: 13 residues. CDR3 amino acids: CAIRQGRPDTQYF. CDR3 sequence (DNA): TGTGCCATCAGGCAGGGACGGCCAGATACGCAGTATTTT.

A few counts support this clonotype. The rearrangement joins TRBV7-2 to TRBJ2-1, with 15 bases lining up with TRBD2. CDR3 length: 18 residues. Germline trimming cut 1 base from V and 3 bases from J; bases unmatched to any gene: 4. Germline V lookup: CDR1 SGHTA, CDR2 FQGNSA. The CDR3 region has the DNA TGTGCCAGCAGCTTAGAGGGGACTAGCGGGAGGTTCTACAATGAGCAGTTCTTC. Translating gives CASSLEGTSGRFYNEQFF.

The chain combines TRBV7-2 with TRBJ1-4; D is undetermined. V was clipped by 1 base and J by 8 bases, with 14 bases between them. CDR3 length equals 15 residues. Germline-derived CDR1 and CDR2 are SGHTA and FQGNSA. CDR3 nucleotide sequence: TGTGCCAGCAGCTTAGTTGGCTCCCTGGGGGAAAAACTGTTTTTT. This sequence encodes CASSLVGSLGEKLFF.

As concerns this clonotype: The junction and the germline gene differ at one end; a read error may be behind it. The V gene is TRBV7-2, the J gene TRBJ2-3; 7 nucleotides match TRBD2. From germline, CDR1 is SGHTA and CDR2 FQGNSA. This CDR3 is built from 16 residues. In DNA, the CDR3 is TGTGCCAGCAGCGTAGCAGCGGGGCGACCCGAAGATACGCAGTATTTT. This sequence encodes CASSVAAGRPEDTQYF.

J is TRBJ1-4 and V is TRBV15; 8 bases map to TRBD1. V lost 0 bases and J lost 1; bases outside the gene matches: 4. The CDR3 contains 17 residues. Germline-derived CDR1 and CDR2 are LNHNV and YYDKDF (reference sequence). The CDR3 here is CATSRDQGAKTNEKLFF. The CDR3 region has the DNA TGTGCCACCAGCAGAGATCAGGGGGCGAAAACTAATGAAAAACTGTTTTTT.

The CDR3 bases are TGCAGTGCTCCCTCGGGAGGCACAGATACGCAGTATTTT. This codes for CSAPSGGTDTQYF. This chain uses TRBV20-1 with TRBJ2-3; D is perhaps TRBD2 (6 bases). CDR1 and CDR2 from the germline V gene are DFQATT and SNEGSKA (reference sequence). With 5 bases removed from V and 1 base from J, the gap between germline ends came to 10 bases. The CDR3 runs 13 residues.

The chain has TRBV5-1 and TRBJ1-1; 8 bases align to TRBD1. CDR1 SGHRS and CDR2 YFSETQ come from the germline V gene. The CDR3 totals 17 residues. Losses at the gene ends were 0 bases for V and 6 bases for J; bases not matched to a gene: 13. Written as DNA, the CDR3 is TGCGCCAGCAGCTTGGATTGGACAGGGTCAATTCGCCCTGAAGCTTTCTTT. This translates into CASSLDWTGSIRPEAFF.